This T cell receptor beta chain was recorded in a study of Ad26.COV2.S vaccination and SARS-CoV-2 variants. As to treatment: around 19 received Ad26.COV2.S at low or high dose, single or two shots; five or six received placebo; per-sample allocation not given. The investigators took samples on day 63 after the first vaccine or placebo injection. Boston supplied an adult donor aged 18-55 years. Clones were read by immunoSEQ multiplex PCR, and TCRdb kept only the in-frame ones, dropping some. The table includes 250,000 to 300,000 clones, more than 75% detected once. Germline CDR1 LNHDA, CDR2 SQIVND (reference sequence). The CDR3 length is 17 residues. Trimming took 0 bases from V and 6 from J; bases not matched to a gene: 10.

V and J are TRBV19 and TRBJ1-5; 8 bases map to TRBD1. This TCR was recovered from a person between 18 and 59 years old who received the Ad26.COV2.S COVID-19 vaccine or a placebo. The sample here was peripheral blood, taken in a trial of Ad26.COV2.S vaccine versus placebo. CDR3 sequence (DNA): TGTGCCAGTAGTATAGATCCCAGGGGGCGGGAGGCTCAGCCCCAGCATTTT. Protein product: CASSIDPRGREAQPQHF.